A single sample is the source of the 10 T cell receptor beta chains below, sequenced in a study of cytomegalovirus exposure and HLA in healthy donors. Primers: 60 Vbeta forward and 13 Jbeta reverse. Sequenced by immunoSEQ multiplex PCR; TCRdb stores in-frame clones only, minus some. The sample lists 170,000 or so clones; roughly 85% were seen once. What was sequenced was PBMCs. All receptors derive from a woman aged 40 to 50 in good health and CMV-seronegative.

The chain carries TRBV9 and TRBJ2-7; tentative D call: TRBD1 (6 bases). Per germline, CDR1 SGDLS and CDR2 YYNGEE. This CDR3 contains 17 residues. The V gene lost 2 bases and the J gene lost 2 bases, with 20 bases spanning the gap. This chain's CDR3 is CASSVGDVFSGAYEQYF. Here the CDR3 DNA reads TGTGCCAGCAGCGTTGGGGATGTGTTCTCAGGGGCCTACGAGCAGTACTTC.

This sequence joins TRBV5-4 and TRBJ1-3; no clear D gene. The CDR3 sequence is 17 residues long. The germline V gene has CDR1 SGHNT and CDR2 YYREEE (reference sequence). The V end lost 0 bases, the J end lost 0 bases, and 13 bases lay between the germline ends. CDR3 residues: CASSLVLGDSSGNTIYF. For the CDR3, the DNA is TGTGCCAGCAGCTTGGTGTTAGGTGACTCCTCTGGAAACACCATATATTTT.

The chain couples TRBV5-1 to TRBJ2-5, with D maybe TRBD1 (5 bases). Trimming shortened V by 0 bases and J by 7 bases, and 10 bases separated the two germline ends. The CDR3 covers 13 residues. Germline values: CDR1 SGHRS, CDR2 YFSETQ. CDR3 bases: TGCGCCAGCAGCTTGGTAGGGGAAGGGACCCAGTACTTC. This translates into CASSLVGEGTQYF.

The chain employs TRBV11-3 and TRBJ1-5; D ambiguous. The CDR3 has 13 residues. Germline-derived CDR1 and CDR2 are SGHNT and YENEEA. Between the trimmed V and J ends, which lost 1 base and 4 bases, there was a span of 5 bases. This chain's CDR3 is CASSLVPNQPQHF. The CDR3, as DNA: TGTGCCAGCAGCTTAGTCCCAAATCAGCCCCAGCATTTT.

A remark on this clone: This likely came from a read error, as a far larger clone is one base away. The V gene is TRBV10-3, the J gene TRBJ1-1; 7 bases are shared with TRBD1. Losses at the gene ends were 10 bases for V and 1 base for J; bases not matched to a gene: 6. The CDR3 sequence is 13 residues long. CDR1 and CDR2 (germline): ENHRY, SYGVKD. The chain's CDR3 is CASTGTANTEAFF. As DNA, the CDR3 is TGTGCCAGCACCGGGACAGCGAACACTGAAGCTTTCTTT.

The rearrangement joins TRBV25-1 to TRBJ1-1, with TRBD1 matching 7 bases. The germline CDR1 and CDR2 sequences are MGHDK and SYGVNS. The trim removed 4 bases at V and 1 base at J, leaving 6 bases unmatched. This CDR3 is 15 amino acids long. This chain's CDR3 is CASSATGTANTEAFF. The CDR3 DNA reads TGTGCCAGCAGTGCAACCGGGACAGCGAACACTGAAGCTTTCTTT.

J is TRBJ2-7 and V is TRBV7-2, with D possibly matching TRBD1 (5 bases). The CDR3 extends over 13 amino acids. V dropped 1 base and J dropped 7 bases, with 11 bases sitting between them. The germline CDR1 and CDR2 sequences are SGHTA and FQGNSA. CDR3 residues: CASSLGTMGEQYF. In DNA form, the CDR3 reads TGTGCCAGCAGCTTAGGGACAATGGGGGAGCAGTACTTC.

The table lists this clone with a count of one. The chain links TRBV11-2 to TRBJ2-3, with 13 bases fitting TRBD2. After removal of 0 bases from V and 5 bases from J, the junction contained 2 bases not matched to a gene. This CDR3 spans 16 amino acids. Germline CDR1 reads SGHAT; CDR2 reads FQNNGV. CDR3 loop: CASSLELAGGQDTQYF. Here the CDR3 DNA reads TGTGCCAGCAGCTTAGAACTAGCGGGGGGGCAAGATACGCAGTATTTT.

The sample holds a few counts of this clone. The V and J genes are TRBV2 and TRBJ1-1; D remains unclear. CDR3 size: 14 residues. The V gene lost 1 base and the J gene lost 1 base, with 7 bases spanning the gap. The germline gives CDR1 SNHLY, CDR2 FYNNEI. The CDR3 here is CASSEGFRNTEAFF. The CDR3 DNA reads TGTGCCAGCAGTGAAGGATTCAGGAACACTGAAGCTTTCTTT.

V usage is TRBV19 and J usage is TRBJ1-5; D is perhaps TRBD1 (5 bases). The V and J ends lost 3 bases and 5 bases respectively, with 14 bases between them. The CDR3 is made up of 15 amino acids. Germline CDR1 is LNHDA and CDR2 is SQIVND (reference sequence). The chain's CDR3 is CASSIWGGRDQPQHF. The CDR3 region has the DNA TGTGCCAGTAGTATCTGGGGTGGCAGGGATCAGCCCCAGCATTTT.